These 25 T cell receptor beta chains were sequenced from one sample in a study of T cell responses to AZD1222 COVID-19 vaccine. Clones were read by immunoSEQ multiplex PCR, and TCRdb kept only the in-frame ones, dropping some. Among roughly 98,000 clones, 88% were seen once, and the ten largest hold around a sixth. This specimen was peripheral blood, taken 28 days after the second AZD1222 dose. The receptors here all came from an adult who received the AZD1222 COVID-19 vaccine.

The chain links TRBV7-9 to TRBJ2-5; TRBD2 agrees at 7 bases. The V gene's germline CDR1 is SEHNR and CDR2 FQNEAQ (reference sequence). The CDR3 covers 14 residues. V lost 6 bases to trimming and J lost 1 base; unmatched junction nucleotides: 5. CDR3 protein: CASSTLAVQETQYF. CDR3 sequence (DNA): TGTGCCAGCAGTACTCTAGCGGTCCAAGAGACCCAGTACTTC.

The gene calls are TRBV12-3 or TRBV12-4 and TRBJ1-2, with D unclear. The CDR3 length is 13 residues. Trimming stripped 2 bases from V and 3 bases from J, with 7 bases between. CDR3 region: CASSLRTDYGYTF. The CDR3 DNA reads as TGTGCCAGCAGTTTAAGGACCGACTATGGCTACACCTTC.

This clone is categorized as medium-sized. The rearrangement uses TRBV19 and TRBJ1-2, with D tentatively TRBD1 (5 bases). There are 14 residues in the CDR3. The germline V and J ends were trimmed by 7 bases and 5 bases, with 17 bases remaining between them. Germline loops: CDR1 LNHDA, CDR2 SQIVND (reference sequence). The CDR3 bases are TGTGCCAGTACTTGGGGGAGGGGCTCGTATGGCTACACCTTC. It yields the protein CASTWGRGSYGYTF.

The V and J genes are TRBV4-1 and TRBJ2-2; 10 bases align to TRBD1. The CDR3 runs 17 residues. Germline assignment: CDR1 MGHRA and CDR2 YSYEKL. Trimming cost V 4 bases and J 2 bases; bases outside gene matches: 7. CDR3 residues: CASSPDRGRLNTGELFF. The CDR3 coding sequence is TGCGCCAGCAGCCCAGACAGGGGGCGACTAAACACCGGGGAGCTGTTTTTT.

The chain joins TRBV28 to TRBJ1-5, with a weak D call TRBD1 (5 bases). V was cut by 9 bases and J by 1 base, with 22 bases left in between. The CDR3 is 17 residues long. Germline CDR1 MDHEN, CDR2 SYDVKM. CDR3 residues: CASLGTQGSGSNQPQHF. CDR3 in DNA: TGTGCCAGTCTCGGAACTCAGGGTAGCGGGAGCAATCAGCCCCAGCATTTT.

V is TRBV13 and J is TRBJ2-7, with 7 bases lining up with TRBD1. The germline V gene has CDR1 PRHDT and CDR2 FYEKMQ (reference sequence). Trimming at V came to 8 bases and at J to 2 bases, leaving 9 bases not matched to a gene. This CDR3 contains 14 residues. The CDR3 nucleotides read TGTGCCAGCCGTAGACAGGGTGAAACCTACGAGCAGTACTTC. This translates into CASRRQGETYEQYF.

This chain joins TRBV7-9 and TRBJ2-1; 11 bases line up with TRBD2. CDR3 size: 15 residues. Germline values: CDR1 SEHNR, CDR2 FQNEAQ (reference sequence). V lost 5 bases, J lost 6 bases, and 6 bases stayed unmatched. The CDR3 region has the DNA TGTGCCAGCAGCCACGTAGCGGGAGGGGGCAATGAGCAGTTCTTC. Translated: CASSHVAGGGNEQFF.

Worth noting for this clone: The junction differs from germline at one of its ends, possibly a read error. The V call is TRBV29-1, the J call TRBJ1-4; D is unclear. There are 10 residues in the CDR3. CDR1 and CDR2 from the germline V gene are SQVTM and ANQGSEA. The CDR3 here is CSVETGRLIF. The CDR3 DNA follows: TGCAGCGTTGAAACTGGACGGCTGATTTTT.

The chain combines TRBV7-9 with TRBJ1-2; possible D gene TRBD1, 6 bases. V dropped 5 bases and J dropped 6 bases, with 16 bases sitting between them. Germline V gives CDR1 SEHNR, CDR2 FQNEAQ (reference sequence). The CDR3 loop spans 14 amino acids. The CDR3 reads CASSQGGVSNGYTF. CDR3 sequence (DNA): TGTGCCAGCAGCCAAGGGGGTGTCTCCAATGGCTACACCTTC.

The chain has TRBV29-1 and TRBJ2-7, with 7 bases fitting TRBD2. Germline CDR1 is SQVTM and CDR2 is ANQGSEA. The CDR3 consists of 16 residues. V gave up 1 base and J gave up 3 bases; unmatched junction bases: 12. For the CDR3, the DNA is TGCAGCGTTGAAGGTGGGTGGGAGGGCCTTCTCTACGAGCAGTACTTC. This encodes CSVEGGWEGLLYEQYF.

This chain uses TRBV18 with TRBJ2-5; D ambiguous. Per germline, CDR1 KGHSH and CDR2 LQKENI. Trimming shortened V by 5 bases and J by 3 bases, and 7 bases separated the two germline ends. The CDR3 has 12 amino acids. The CDR3 sequence: CASSEVEETQYF. The CDR3 DNA sequence: TGTGCCAGCTCAGAGGTAGAAGAGACCCAGTACTTC.

V gene TRBV18 combines with J gene TRBJ2-2, with 7 bases matching TRBD1. Germline CDR1 KGHSH, CDR2 LQKENI. The CDR3 extends over 17 amino acids. With 4 bases clipped from V and 0 bases from J, the junction kept 8 bases outside the gene matches. CDR3 DNA sequence: TGTGCCAGCTCACGCAAGGGACAGCCGACGAACACCGGGGAGCTGTTTTTT. This gives the protein CASSRKGQPTNTGELFF.

This sequence joins TRBV21-1 and TRBJ2-1; the table's D call of TRBD1 was not tested on the DNA. TRBV21-1 is an annotated pseudogene. The CDR3 has 13 residues. CDR3 in DNA: TGTGCCAGCAGCAGGGGCCCTGGGAATGAGCAGTTCTTC. The encoded protein is CASSRGPGNEQFF.

CDR3 protein: CASDEQGLNTEAFF. As DNA, the CDR3 is TGTGCCAGCGACGAACAGGGGCTGAACACTGAAGCTTTCTTT. The genes are TRBV6-6 and TRBJ1-1, with 7 bases identical to TRBD1. CDR1 MNHNY and CDR2 SVGAGI come from the germline V gene (reference sequence). Trimming took 8 bases from V and 0 from J; bases not matched to a gene: 6. The CDR3 has 14 amino acids.

The CDR3 DNA sequence: TGTGCCAGTAAAGGCCTCACCGAAGCTTTCTTT. Its protein is CASKGLTEAFF. This rearrangement joins TRBV19 to TRBJ1-1, with D hard to call. Per germline, CDR1 LNHDA and CDR2 SQIVND (reference sequence). The CDR3 has 11 amino acids. V shed 7 bases and J shed 8 bases, with 11 bases lying between them. The full variable domain, completed using reference TRBV19 and TRBJ1-1, is DGGITQSPKYLFRKEGQNVTLSCEQNLNHDAMYWYRQDPGQGLRLIYYSQIVNDFQKGDIAEGYSVSREKKESFPLTVTSAQKNPTAFYLCASKGLTEAFFGQGTRLTVV.

This clone has just one count. This chain uses TRBV2 with TRBJ1-3; D gene unclear. V lost 4 bases to trimming and J lost 0 bases, with 10 bases between them. Per germline, CDR1 SNHLY and CDR2 FYNNEI. This CDR3 contains 15 residues. CDR3 region: CASSVDTYSGNTIYF. The DNA for the CDR3 is TGTGCCAGCAGTGTTGACACCTACTCTGGAAACACCATATATTTT. Using reference TRBV2 and TRBJ1-3 for the parts outside the CDR3, the full variable domain is EPEVTQTPSHQVTQMGQEVILRCVPISNHLYFYWYRQILGQKVEFLVSFYNNEISEKSEIFDDQFSVERPDGSNFTLKIRSTKLEDSAMYFCASSVDTYSGNTIYFGEGSWLTVV.

In this sample, this clone turned up once. The V gene is TRBV28, the J gene TRBJ1-6; D gene ambiguous. The CDR3 totals 12 residues. Trimming pared 5 bases from V and 10 bases from J, leaving 9 bases between. Germline-derived CDR1 and CDR2 are MDHEN and SYDVKM. For the CDR3, the DNA is TGTGCCAGCAGTAATACGCGGTCACCCCTCCACTTT. Protein product: CASSNTRSPLHF.

CDR3 bases: TGTGCCAGCAGTCCGGGACTGCATCAGCCCCAGCATTTT. Amino acid sequence: CASSPGLHQPQHF. The chain carries TRBV6-5 and TRBJ1-5; D possibly corresponds to TRBD1 (5 bases). V was cut by 5 bases and J by 5 bases, with 10 bases left in between. Germline V gives CDR1 MNHEY, CDR2 SVGAGI. The CDR3 totals 13 residues.

The chain is built from TRBV5-1 and TRBJ1-1; TRBD1 aligns across 10 bases. V lost 0 bases, J lost 10 bases, and 3 bases stayed unmatched. The CDR3 totals 13 residues. CDR1 is SGHRS and CDR2 is YFSETQ in the germline V gene. Written as DNA, the CDR3 is TGCGCCAGCAGCTTGGGACAGGGGGCGATAGCTTTCTTT. Its protein product is CASSLGQGAIAFF.

The rearrangement uses TRBV15 and TRBJ1-5, with D unclear. The germline CDR1 and CDR2 sequences are LNHNV and YYDKDF (reference sequence). The germline V and J ends were trimmed by 1 base and 3 bases, with 7 bases remaining between them. The CDR3 loop spans 14 amino acids. This CDR3 is CATSRVRANQPQHF. The CDR3 DNA is TGTGCCACCAGCAGAGTTCGGGCCAATCAGCCCCAGCATTTT.

The chain employs TRBV28 and TRBJ2-7; weak D call: TRBD2 (6 bases). CDR1 and CDR2 (germline): MDHEN, SYDVKM. Deletions cut 8 bases from V and 7 bases from J, with 15 bases between. The CDR3 covers 12 residues. Here the CDR3 DNA reads TGTGCCAGCGGTTGGAGGGCGGGAGAGCAGTACTTC. It translates to CASGWRAGEQYF.

The CDR3: CASRPGQEANYGYTF. As DNA, the CDR3 is TGTGCCAGCCGTCCGGGACAGGAAGCTAACTATGGCTACACCTTC. This chain links TRBV2 with TRBJ1-2, with 8 bases aligning to TRBD1. Germline V gene data show CDR1 as SNHLY and CDR2 as FYNNEI. The trim removed 8 bases at V and 0 bases at J, leaving 8 bases unmatched. The CDR3 length is 15 residues.

V is TRBV14 and J is TRBJ2-7; TRBD2 agrees at 8 bases. The CDR3 length is 15 residues. CDR1 and CDR2 (germline): SGHDN, FVKESK. With 5 bases clipped from V and 3 bases from J, the junction kept 9 bases outside the gene matches. CDR3 region: CASSYSSGRVYEQYF. The CDR3 bases are TGTGCCAGCAGCTACTCTAGCGGGCGAGTCTACGAGCAGTACTTC.

V and J are TRBV12-3 or TRBV12-4 and TRBJ2-2, with D tentatively TRBD1 (5 bases). The CDR3 extends over 12 amino acids. V dropped 10 bases and J dropped 1 base, with 7 bases sitting between them. The CDR3 DNA reads TGTGCCAACGGACAGAACACCGGGGAGCTGTTTTTT. Its translation is CANGQNTGELFF.

Only a few counts were recorded for this clone. This chain connects TRBV6-5 to TRBJ1-5, with 8 bases matching TRBD1. The V gene's germline CDR1 is MNHEY and CDR2 SVGAGI. This CDR3 region has 16 residues. The junction had 6 bases not matched to a gene; V was cut back by 0 bases and J by 5 bases. In DNA form, the CDR3 reads TGTGCCAGCAGTTACTCTCTGGACAGGGTTCATCAGCCCCAGCATTTT. It is translated as CASSYSLDRVHQPQHF.